The 8 T cell receptor beta chains in this list originate from one sample, sequenced in a study of cytomegalovirus exposure and HLA in healthy donors. 13 Jbeta primers and 60 Vbeta primers were used for the PCR. The table came from immunoSEQ multiplex PCR; TCRdb's copy has only in-frame clones and leaves some out. The table lists 140,000 or so clones, over 70% of them singletons. The source material was PBMCs. The source is a woman between 40 and 55 years old in good health and CMV-seronegative.

The chain combines TRBV7-8 with TRBJ1-1, with 10 bases matching TRBD1. Trimming removed 1 base from V and 3 bases from J; junction bases left unmatched: 8. The germline V gene encodes CDR1 SGHVS and CDR2 FQNEAQ. This CDR3 has 17 amino acids. The CDR3 bases are TGTGCCAGCAGCTTAGACCACCGGACAGGGGGAGACACTGAAGCTTTCTTT. Its translation: CASSLDHRTGGDTEAFF.

The rearrangement links TRBV19 to TRBJ1-5, with D hard to call. The CDR3 is 14 residues long. Trimming stripped 4 bases from V and 2 bases from J, with 9 bases between. Germline V CDR1 and CDR2: LNHDA, SQIVND (reference sequence). The CDR3 region has the DNA TGTGCCAGTAGTAGGCTGGGAGGCAATCAGCCCCAGCATTTT. Translated: CASSRLGGNQPQHF.

The chain couples TRBV19 to TRBJ2-1, with 13 bases aligning to TRBD2. Losses at the gene ends were 4 bases for V and 6 bases for J; bases not matched to a gene: 12. The CDR3 runs 18 residues. CDR1 and CDR2 (germline): LNHDA, SQIVND (reference sequence). The CDR3 DNA is TGTGCCAGTAGTAGCGGGACTAGCGGGACCCCAGGGGTCAATGAGCAGTTCTTC. This encodes CASSSGTSGTPGVNEQFF.

The chain carries TRBV2 and TRBJ1-3; no firm D call. V lost 4 bases, J lost 4 bases, and 8 bases lay in between. The CDR3 is 13 amino acids. Germline V CDR1 and CDR2: SNHLY, FYNNEI. CDR3: CASSGGYGNTIYF. The CDR3 region has the DNA TGTGCCAGCAGTGGAGGGTACGGAAACACCATATATTTT.

The V and J genes are TRBV19 and TRBJ1-2; D gene ambiguous. The V gene's germline CDR1 is LNHDA and CDR2 SQIVND (reference sequence). V lost 10 bases and J 8 bases, leaving 23 bases between the germline ends. This CDR3 is 14 amino acids long. The CDR3 spells CATKYHGGREGYTF. DNA of the CDR3: TGTGCCACAAAGTACCACGGAGGCCGGGAGGGCTACACCTTC.

V is TRBV6-6 and J is TRBJ2-7, with 8 bases lining up with TRBD2. Germline V CDR1 and CDR2: MNHNY, SVGAGI (reference sequence). This CDR3 has 15 amino acids. V dropped 5 bases and J dropped 2; count of bases not matched to a gene: 8. CDR3 amino acids: CASSNTGLETYEQYF. CDR3 in DNA: TGTGCCAGCAGTAATACGGGACTAGAGACCTACGAGCAGTACTTC.

V usage is TRBV6-5 and J usage is TRBJ1-5; maybe TRBD1 (6 bases). The CDR3 runs 15 residues. Germline CDR1 reads MNHEY; CDR2 reads SVGAGI. Trimming stripped 7 bases from V and 0 bases from J, with 13 bases between. The CDR3 region has the DNA TGTGCCAGCATCGGGAACAGGGATAGCAATCAGCCCCAGCATTTT. Its translation: CASIGNRDSNQPQHF.

This chain joins TRBV7-9 and TRBJ2-1; tentative D call: TRBD2 (6 bases). Germline V gene lookup returns CDR1 SEHNR and CDR2 FQNEAQ (reference sequence). Trimming removed 1 base from V and 10 bases from J, with 14 bases in between. There are 14 residues in the CDR3. The CDR3 DNA reads TGTGCCAGCAGCTTAGGGATGGGGGGTAAGGAGCAGTTCTTC. Amino acid sequence: CASSLGMGGKEQFF.